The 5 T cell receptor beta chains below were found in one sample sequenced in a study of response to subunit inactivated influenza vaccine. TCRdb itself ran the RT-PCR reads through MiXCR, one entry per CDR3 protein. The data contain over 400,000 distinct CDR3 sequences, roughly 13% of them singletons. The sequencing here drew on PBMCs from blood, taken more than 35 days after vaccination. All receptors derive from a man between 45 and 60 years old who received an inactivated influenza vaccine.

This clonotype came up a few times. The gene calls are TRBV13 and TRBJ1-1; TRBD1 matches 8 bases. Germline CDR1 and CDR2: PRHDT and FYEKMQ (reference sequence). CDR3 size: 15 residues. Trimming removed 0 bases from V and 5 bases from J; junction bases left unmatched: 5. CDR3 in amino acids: CASSLGQGAGTEAFF. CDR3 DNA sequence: TGTGCCAGCAGCTTAGGCCAGGGGGCAGGAACTGAAGCTTTCTTT.

The CDR3 is CASWPTYEQYF. The CDR3 DNA is TGTGCCTCCTGGCCTACCTACGAGCAGTACTTC. V usage is TRBV21-1 and J usage is TRBJ2-7. TRBV21-1 is designated a pseudogene. There are 11 residues in the CDR3.

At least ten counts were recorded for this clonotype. CDR3 residues: CASSLGTQGTDEQYF. As DNA, the CDR3 is TGTGCCAGCAGTTTGGGTACCCAGGGGACGGACGAGCAGTACTTC. The chain uses TRBV12-3 or TRBV12-4 and TRBJ2-7, with a weak D call TRBD1 (6 bases). The CDR3 loop spans 15 amino acids. With 3 bases removed from V and 5 bases from J, the gap between germline ends came to 17 bases.

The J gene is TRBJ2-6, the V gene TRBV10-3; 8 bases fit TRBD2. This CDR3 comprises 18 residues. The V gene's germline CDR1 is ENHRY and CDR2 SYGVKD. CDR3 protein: CPSSLRGAGEAGANVLTF. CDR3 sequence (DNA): TGTCCCAGCAGTCTTCGGGGAGCGGGAGAGGCTGGGGCCAACGTCCTGACTTTC.

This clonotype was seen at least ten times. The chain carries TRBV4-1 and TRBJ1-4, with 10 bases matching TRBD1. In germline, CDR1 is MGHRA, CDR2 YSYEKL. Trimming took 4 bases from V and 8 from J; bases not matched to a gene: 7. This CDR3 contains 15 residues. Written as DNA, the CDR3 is TGCGCCAGCAGCCCCCGGGACAGGGGAGGGGAAAAACTGTTTTTT. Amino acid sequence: CASSPRDRGGEKLFF.